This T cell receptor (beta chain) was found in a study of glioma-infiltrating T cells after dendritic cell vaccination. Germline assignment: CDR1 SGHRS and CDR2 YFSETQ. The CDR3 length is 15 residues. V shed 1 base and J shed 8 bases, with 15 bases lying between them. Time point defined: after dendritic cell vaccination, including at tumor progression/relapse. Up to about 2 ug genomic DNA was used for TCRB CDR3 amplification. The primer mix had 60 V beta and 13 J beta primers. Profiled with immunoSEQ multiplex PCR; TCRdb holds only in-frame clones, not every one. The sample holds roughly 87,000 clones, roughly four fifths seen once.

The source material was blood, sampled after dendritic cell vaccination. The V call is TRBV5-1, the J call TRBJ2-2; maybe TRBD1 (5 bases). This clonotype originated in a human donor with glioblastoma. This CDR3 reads CASSLSAGSAGELFF. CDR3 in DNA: TGCGCCAGCAGCTTGTCCGCAGGGTCCGCAGGGGAGCTGTTTTTT.